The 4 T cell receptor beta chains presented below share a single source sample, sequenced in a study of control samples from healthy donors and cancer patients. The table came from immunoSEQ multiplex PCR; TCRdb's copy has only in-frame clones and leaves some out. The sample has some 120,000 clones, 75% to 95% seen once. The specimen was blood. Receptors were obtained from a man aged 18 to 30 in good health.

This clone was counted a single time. This CDR3 reads CASLIGQRWGFGYTF. Here the CDR3 DNA reads TGTGCCAGCCTCATCGGGCAACGGTGGGGGTTTGGCTACACCTTC. V is TRBV6-6 and J is TRBJ1-2; TRBD1 is a possible D gene (5 bases). The V gene's germline CDR1 is MNHNY and CDR2 SVGAGI (reference sequence). V lost 8 bases to trimming and J lost 7 bases, with 23 bases between them. This CDR3 has 15 residues.

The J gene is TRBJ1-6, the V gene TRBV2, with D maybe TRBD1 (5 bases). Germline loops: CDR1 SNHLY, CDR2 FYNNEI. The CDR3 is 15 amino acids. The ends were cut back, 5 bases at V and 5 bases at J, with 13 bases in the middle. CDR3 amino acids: CASSTRVLDNSPLHF. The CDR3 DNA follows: TGTGCCAGCAGTACCAGGGTCCTCGATAATTCACCCCTCCACTTT.

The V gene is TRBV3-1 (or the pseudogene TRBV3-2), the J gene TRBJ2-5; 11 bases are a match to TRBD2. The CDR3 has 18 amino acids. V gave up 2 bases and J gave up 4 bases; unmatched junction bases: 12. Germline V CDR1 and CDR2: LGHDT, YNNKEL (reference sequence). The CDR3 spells CASSQHTASGGSAETQYF. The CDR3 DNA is TGTGCCAGCAGCCAACACACGGCTAGCGGGGGGTCCGCAGAGACCCAGTACTTC.

CDR3 nucleotide sequence: TGTGCCAGCAGCTTAGCCCGGGAGGGATCTGAAGCTTTCTTT. This codes for CASSLAREGSEAFF. V and J are TRBV7-9 and TRBJ1-1, with D uncertain. The CDR3 spans 14 residues. Germline V gene lookup returns CDR1 SEHNR and CDR2 FQNEAQ (reference sequence). Between the trimmed V and J ends, which lost 0 bases and 6 bases, there was a span of 11 bases.